Presented here are 23 T cell receptor beta chains from one specimen sequenced in a study of naive and memory T cell subsets. Notes on the study in general: A few larger clonotypes appeared in naive repertoires, especially CD8, possibly memory cells re-expressing CD45RA.

Antigens for these TCRs are unknown. Two oligonucleotides, mixed equimolar, formed the beta constant-region primer covering TRBC1 and TRBC2. Four rounds of PCR amplified the ligated cDNA using nested alpha and beta constant-region primers plus SP2. One entry per CDR3 protein results from TCRdb running MiXCR on the UMI-ligation and nested PCR reads. The table has over 100,000 distinct CDR3 sequences, about 14% seen once; the top ten hold around 2.7%. Material for sequencing was naive CD8+ T cells from blood. All receptors derive from a human donor in good health.

The rearrangement links TRBV7-9 to TRBJ2-6; D not certain. Trimming removed 3 bases from V and 0 bases from J, with 6 bases in between. The germline CDR1 and CDR2 sequences are SEHNR and FQNEAQ (reference sequence). The CDR3 loop spans 15 amino acids. The chain's CDR3 is CASSLGSSGANVLTF. The CDR3 coding sequence is TGTGCCAGCAGCTTGGGGTCCTCTGGGGCCAACGTCCTGACTTTC.

This clonotype was counted at least ten times. This chain uses TRBV20-1 with TRBJ1-4, with D uncertain. V was shortened by 0 bases and J by 6 bases, with 14 bases between the two germline ends. Germline CDR1 reads DFQATT; CDR2 reads SNEGSKA (reference sequence). This CDR3 spans 15 amino acids. CDR3 coding DNA: TGCAGTGCTAGAGACAGTGAACTTGGAGATGAAAAACTGTTTTTT. Protein product: CSARDSELGDEKLFF.

This clonotype was seen ten or more times. The chain combines TRBV4-3 with TRBJ2-2, with 9 bases matching TRBD1. The ends lost 3 bases at V and 3 bases at J; junction bases unmatched: 2. The CDR3 contains 15 residues. CDR1 and CDR2 from the germline V gene are LGHNA and YSLEER. The CDR3 DNA reads TGCGCCAGCAGCCACCGGGACAGGGACACCGGGGAGCTGTTTTTT. Translated, it gives CASSHRDRDTGELFF.

This sequence joins TRBV9 and TRBJ2-1; possibly TRBD1 or TRBD2 for D (5 bases each). V dropped 0 bases and J dropped 3 bases, with 10 bases sitting between them. Per germline, CDR1 SGDLS and CDR2 YYNGEE. The CDR3 is 15 amino acids. CDR3 bases: TGTGCCAGCAGCGTAGGAGGGGCCCGCTACAATGAGCAGTTCTTC. Amino acid sequence: CASSVGGARYNEQFF. The full variable domain, completed using reference TRBV9 and TRBJ2-1, is DSGVTQTPKHLITATGQRVTLRCSPRSGDLSVYWYQQSLDQGLQFLIQYYNGEERAKGNILERFSAQQFPDLHSELNLSSLELGDSALYFCASSVGGARYNEQFFGPGTRLTVL.

This clonotype was found a few times. The rearrangement uses TRBV12-3 or TRBV12-4 and TRBJ2-1; either TRBD1 or TRBD2 may supply D (5 bases each). Trimming shortened V by 5 bases and J by 6 bases, and 11 bases separated the two germline ends. The CDR3 length is 13 residues. CDR3: CASSHGALNEQFF. DNA of the CDR3: TGTGCCAGCAGTCACGGGGCTCTCAATGAGCAGTTCTTC.

The chain couples TRBV15 to TRBJ1-2, with D uncertain. The CDR3 consists of 17 residues. V was clipped by 3 bases and J by 4 bases, with 21 bases between them. Germline V gene data show CDR1 as LNHNV and CDR2 as YYDKDF (reference sequence). The DNA of the CDR3 is TGTGCCACCAGCAGCGGACCCGGTCCCCCCTCCGTCTATGGCTACACCTTC. It yields the protein CATSSGPGPPSVYGYTF.

The table lists this clonotype with many counts. The chain recombines TRBV28 with TRBJ1-1; 7 nucleotides align to TRBD1. The CDR3 extends over 14 amino acids. From germline, CDR1 is MDHEN and CDR2 SYDVKM. V dropped 4 bases and J dropped 1; count of bases not matched to a gene: 3. The CDR3 protein is CASSSTGANTEAFF. CDR3 sequence (DNA): TGTGCCAGCAGTTCAACAGGGGCGAACACTGAAGCTTTCTTT.

This clonotype was seen a handful of times. Here the CDR3 DNA reads TGTGCCAGCAGCTTAGGGACATCCAGCAATCAGCCCCAGCATTTT. This gives the protein CASSLGTSSNQPQHF. This chain joins TRBV7-9 and TRBJ1-5, with a tentative D call TRBD1 (5 bases). This CDR3 comprises 15 residues. Per the germline V gene, CDR1 is SEHNR and CDR2 is FQNEAQ (reference sequence). The V end lost 1 base, the J end lost 1 base, and 8 bases lay between the germline ends.

The chain uses TRBV27 and TRBJ2-7; 7 bases are a match to TRBD1. CDR3 length: 14 residues. The germline V gene encodes CDR1 MNHEY and CDR2 SMNVEV (reference sequence). J lost 5 bases, V lost 6 bases, and 10 bases had no gene match. In DNA, the CDR3 is TGTGCCAGCAGACGTAAGGGACAGCTAGACGAGCAGTACTTC. This gives the protein CASRRKGQLDEQYF.

V is TRBV4-3 and J is TRBJ1-4, with D uncertain. The V gene lost 0 bases and the J gene lost 10 bases, with 9 bases spanning the gap. This CDR3 contains 13 residues. Germline-derived CDR1 and CDR2 are LGHNA and YSLEER. CDR3 coding DNA: TGCGCCAGCAGCCAAGATCTTGCAGGAAAACTGTTTTTT. Its translation is CASSQDLAGKLFF.

V gene TRBV7-9 combines with J gene TRBJ2-5, with 8 bases lining up with TRBD2. Trimming took 5 bases from V and 0 from J; bases not matched to a gene: 11. This CDR3 has 17 amino acids. CDR1 SEHNR and CDR2 FQNEAQ come from the germline V gene (reference sequence). The CDR3 sequence is CASSPTLAGPHQETQYF. The DNA of the CDR3 is TGTGCCAGCAGCCCTACCCTAGCGGGCCCACACCAAGAGACCCAGTACTTC.

In this sample, this clonotype turned up many times. The gene calls are TRBV28 and TRBJ2-3; D gene uncertain. The CDR3 sequence is 14 residues long. V was clipped by 7 bases and J by 2 bases, with 13 bases between them. CDR1 is MDHEN and CDR2 is SYDVKM in the germline V gene. The CDR3 is CASTDAESTDTQYF. CDR3 nucleotide sequence: TGTGCCAGCACAGATGCCGAGTCCACAGATACGCAGTATTTT.

The chain has TRBV15 and TRBJ2-1; TRBD2 matches at 9 bases. Trimming cost V 4 bases and J 8 bases; bases outside gene matches: 12. Germline V gene data show CDR1 as LNHNV and CDR2 as YYDKDF (reference sequence). The CDR3 spans 16 residues. The CDR3 DNA is TGTGCCACCAGCACCAGGGATAGCGGGGGAGGTGATGAGCAGTTCTTC. Translation gives CATSTRDSGGGDEQFF. Complete variable domain (other parts from reference TRBV15 and TRBJ2-1): DAMVIQNPRYQVTQFGKPVTLSCSQTLNHNVMYWYQQKSSQAPKLLFHYYDKDFNNEADTPDNFQSRRPNTSFCFLDIRSPGLGDTAMYLCATSTRDSGGGDEQFFGPGTRLTVL.

DNA of the CDR3: TGCGCCAGCAGCTTTGGGCAGGGGACTGAAGCTTTCTTT. This encodes CASSFGQGTEAFF. The V gene is TRBV5-1, the J gene TRBJ1-1, with a possible D match to TRBD1 (6 bases). The CDR3 runs 13 residues. The V gene's germline CDR1 is SGHRS and CDR2 YFSETQ. Trimming took 2 bases from V and 5 from J, leaving 10 bases between them.

This clonotype was seen more than once but under ten times. The chain employs TRBV13 and TRBJ2-6; TRBD2 aligns across 7 bases. Germline trimming cut 5 bases from V and 2 bases from J; bases unmatched to any gene: 9. This CDR3 contains 17 residues. Germline V CDR1 and CDR2: PRHDT, FYEKMQ (reference sequence). CDR3 sequence: CASSQYSGVAGANVLTF. The CDR3 DNA sequence: TGTGCCAGCAGCCAATACAGCGGGGTTGCTGGGGCCAACGTCCTGACTTTC. The full variable domain, its missing parts supplied by reference TRBV13 and TRBJ2-6, is AAGVIQSPRHLIKEKRETATLKCYPIPRHDTVYWYQQGPGQDPQFLISFYEKMQSDKGSIPDRFSAQQFSDYHSELNMSSLELGDSALYFCASSQYSGVAGANVLTFGAGSRLTVL.

The V and J genes are TRBV5-5 and TRBJ1-3, with TRBD1 as a possible D gene (6 bases). The CDR3 length is 15 residues. The ends were cut back, 4 bases at V and 0 bases at J, with 11 bases in the middle. Germline V gene lookup returns CDR1 SGHKS and CDR2 YYEKEE (reference sequence). The CDR3: CASSQTGNSGNTIYF. CDR3 nucleotide sequence: TGTGCCAGCAGCCAGACAGGCAACTCTGGAAACACCATATATTTT.

This clonotype occurred many times. This sequence joins TRBV4-1 and TRBJ1-1, with D maybe TRBD1 (6 bases). Trimming removed 1 base from V and 1 base from J, with 7 bases in between. From germline, CDR1 is MGHRA and CDR2 YSYEKL. CDR3 length equals 14 residues. The CDR3 is CASSQVTGNTEAFF. The CDR3 DNA is TGCGCCAGCAGCCAAGTGACAGGGAACACTGAAGCTTTCTTT.

This clonotype occurred a few times. The rearrangement uses TRBV9 and TRBJ2-6; 9 positions match TRBD1. This CDR3 is built from 17 residues. J was trimmed by 2 bases and V by 3 bases; bases with no gene match: 6. Germline V lookup: CDR1 SGDLS, CDR2 YYNGEE. The CDR3 region has the DNA TGTGCCAGCAGCGAGAGACAGGGGGGCCCTGGGGCCAACGTCCTGACTTTC. Its protein product is CASSERQGGPGANVLTF.

The chain employs TRBV6-2 or TRBV6-3 and TRBJ2-1; D is perhaps TRBD1 or TRBD2 (6 bases each). Germline V gives CDR1 MNHEY, CDR2 SVGEGT. V gave up 5 bases and J gave up 2 bases, with 10 bases separating them. CDR3 length: 14 residues. CDR3 amino acids: CASSLGGPYNEQFF. In DNA form, the CDR3 reads TGTGCCAGCAGTCTAGGGGGGCCCTACAATGAGCAGTTCTTC.

This clonotype was seen more than once but under ten times. This chain links TRBV5-1 with TRBJ1-6; 8 nucleotides agree with TRBD1. Unmatched junction bases numbered 10, after V lost 4 bases and J lost 13 bases. CDR1 SGHRS and CDR2 YFSETQ come from the germline V gene. There are 14 residues in the CDR3. The CDR3 bases are TGCGCCAGCAGCCTGGACAGGGAGGGTTGGCCCCTCCACTTT. Amino acids: CASSLDREGWPLHF.

This clonotype was observed a single time. This chain uses TRBV19 with TRBJ1-5; TRBD1 matches 7 bases. J lost 0 bases, V lost 7 bases, and 12 bases had no gene match. The length of the CDR3 is 17 residues. Germline V lookup: CDR1 LNHDA, CDR2 SQIVND (reference sequence). The CDR3 loop reads CASTQGLRIDSNQPQHF. DNA for the CDR3: TGTGCCAGTACACAGGGGCTAAGAATTGATAGCAATCAGCCCCAGCATTTT.

In its sample, this clonotype was seen a few times. The chain is built from TRBV20-1 and TRBJ2-7; D might be TRBD2 (6 bases). The CDR3 loop spans 14 amino acids. The germline CDR1 and CDR2 sequences are DFQATT and SNEGSKA (reference sequence). The V gene lost 0 bases and the J gene lost 2 bases, with 11 bases spanning the gap. The CDR3 loop is CSARERGTPYEQYF. The CDR3 DNA reads as TGCAGTGCTAGAGAACGGGGGACCCCCTACGAGCAGTACTTC.

The V gene is TRBV7-9, the J gene TRBJ1-6, with D uncertain. The germline V gene encodes CDR1 SEHNR and CDR2 FQNEAQ (reference sequence). Trimming left V 6 bases short and J 12 bases short, with 12 bases between. The length of the CDR3 is 12 residues. The CDR3 DNA is TGTGCCAGCAGGATAGGCACCGGACCCCTCCACTTT. Protein sequence: CASRIGTGPLHF.